These 27 T cell receptor beta chains came from one sample sequenced in a study of T cells in localized non-small cell lung cancer. Data came from immunoSEQ multiplex PCR; TCRdb stores just in-frame clones and leaves some out. The table includes more than 50,000 clones, around 81% detected once. Sequences were derived from peripheral blood, sampled before any cancer treatment. The receptors were sampled from a female donor of 60 years or more with stage II squamous cell lung carcinoma.

The chain recombines TRBV9 with TRBJ2-3; 8 nucleotides align to TRBD2. CDR1 is SGDLS, CDR2 YYNGEE, per germline. The length of the CDR3 is 16 residues. Trimming at V came to 0 bases and at J to 1 base, leaving 4 bases not matched to a gene. The CDR3 bases are TGTGCCAGCAGCGTAGGAGCGGGGGCTGGCACAGATACGCAGTATTTT. Amino acids: CASSVGAGAGTDTQYF.

This clone was counted once. This may arise from a read error, as a much more abundant clone is one base away. The chain carries TRBV4-1 and TRBJ2-5; unclear D gene. Germline V gives CDR1 MGHRA, CDR2 YSYEKL. CDR3 size: 17 residues. The DNA for the CDR3 is TGCGCCGGCAGCCACCCCCGGACGGGTAGCCACCAAGAGACCCAGTACTTC. Encoded protein: CAGSHPRTGSHQETQYF.

V is TRBV2 and J is TRBJ2-7; weak D call: TRBD1 (6 bases). Per germline, CDR1 SNHLY and CDR2 FYNNEI. With 3 bases removed from V and 4 bases from J, the gap between germline ends came to 16 bases. The CDR3 consists of 15 residues. The CDR3 protein is CASSDQGGPLYEQYF. Written as DNA, the CDR3 is TGTGCCAGCAGTGATCAAGGGGGTCCTTTGTACGAGCAGTACTTC.

CDR3 region: CASSPSTGDQPQHF. CDR3 bases: TGTGCCAGCTCACCTAGTACAGGGGATCAGCCCCAGCATTTT. The gene calls are TRBV18 and TRBJ1-5; 7 bases line up with TRBD1. V was clipped by 3 bases and J by 5 bases; unmatched bases: 4. The germline V gene has CDR1 KGHSH and CDR2 LQKENI. The length of the CDR3 is 14 residues.

V and J are TRBV6-5 and TRBJ2-3, with D possibly being TRBD2 (6 bases). The germline gives CDR1 MNHEY, CDR2 SVGAGI. The CDR3 consists of 15 residues. Trimming took 7 bases from V and 5 from J, leaving 19 bases between them. The DNA for the CDR3 is TGTGCCAGCACCGCGGGACTCTTTGCTGGAGATACGCAGTATTTT. It codes for CASTAGLFAGDTQYF.

The chain joins TRBV5-1 to TRBJ1-2; D possibly corresponds to TRBD1 (5 bases). V lost 4 bases, J lost 4 bases, and 17 bases lay in between. Germline V CDR1 and CDR2: SGHRS, YFSETQ. The CDR3 is made up of 15 amino acids. CDR3 residues: CASSVTPGQGYGYTF. In DNA, the CDR3 is TGCGCCAGCAGCGTCACCCCGGGGCAGGGCTATGGCTACACCTTC. Looking up the rest from reference TRBV5-1 and TRBJ1-2 gives the full variable domain: KAGVTQTPRYLIKTRGQQVTLSCSPISGHRSVSWYQQTPGQGLQFLFEYFSETQRNKGNFPGRFSGRQFSNSRSEMNVSTLELGDSALYLCASSVTPGQGYGYTFGSGTRLTVV.

The CDR3 nucleotides are TGTGCCAGCAGCTCCCCTACCACCGAGGAGCAGTTCTTC. Translated, it gives CASSSPTTEEQFF. This sequence joins TRBV11-3 and TRBJ2-1; D is unresolved. V gave up 4 bases and J gave up 10 bases, with 14 bases separating them. CDR3 length: 13 residues. Germline CDR1 is SGHNT and CDR2 is YENEEA.

The chain employs TRBV4-1 and TRBJ1-4; 9 bases agree with TRBD1. The CDR3 length is 15 residues. Trimming took 6 bases from V and 8 from J; bases not matched to a gene: 10. Germline V gene lookup returns CDR1 MGHRA and CDR2 YSYEKL. The chain's CDR3 is CASRKTGTGWEKLFF. CDR3 coding DNA: TGCGCCAGCAGGAAGACCGGGACAGGGTGGGAAAAACTGTTTTTT.

This clone was counted between two and nine times. V usage is TRBV10-1 and J usage is TRBJ1-1, with a tentative D call TRBD1 (6 bases). The V and J ends lost 4 bases and 2 bases respectively, with 8 bases between them. The CDR3 is 13 residues long. The V gene's germline CDR1 is WNHNN and CDR2 SYGVQD (reference sequence). The CDR3 protein is CASSGDINTEAFF. For the CDR3, the DNA is TGCGCCAGCAGTGGGGACATAAACACTGAAGCTTTCTTT.

This chain joins TRBV7-2 and TRBJ1-6, with a weak D call TRBD1 (5 bases). There are 16 residues in the CDR3. Germline lookup yields CDR1 SGHTA and CDR2 FQGNSA. The V and J ends lost 0 bases and 7 bases respectively, with 13 bases between them. The CDR3 coding sequence is TGTGCCAGCAGCTTAGCGCCGGGACGGGGGAATTCACCCCTCCACTTT. It codes for CASSLAPGRGNSPLHF. Complete variable domain (other parts from reference TRBV7-2 and TRBJ1-6): GAGVSQSPSNKVTEKGKDVELRCDPISGHTALYWYRQSLGQGLEFLIYFQGNSAPDKSGLPSDRFSAERTGGSVSTLTIQRTQQEDSAVYLCASSLAPGRGNSPLHFGNGTRLTVT.

V and J are TRBV6-6 and TRBJ1-1; tentatively, D is TRBD1 (6 bases). The V and J ends lost 7 bases and 6 bases respectively, with 12 bases between them. This CDR3 region has 12 residues. The V gene's germline CDR1 is MNHNY and CDR2 SVGAGI (reference sequence). In DNA, the CDR3 is TGTGCCAGCACCAGGACAGAATCTGAAGCTTTCTTT. This encodes CASTRTESEAFF.

The V gene is TRBV5-4, the J gene TRBJ1-1; D might be TRBD1 (6 bases). Trimming cost V 4 bases and J 7 bases, with 14 bases left between them. The CDR3 consists of 13 residues. Per germline, CDR1 SGHNT and CDR2 YYREEE (reference sequence). This CDR3 reads CASSLPDSHEAFF. CDR3 bases: TGTGCCAGCAGCCTACCGGACAGCCATGAAGCTTTCTTT.

V usage is TRBV19 and J usage is TRBJ1-5; 8 bases map to TRBD1. V lost 5 bases, J lost 7 bases, and 4 bases stayed unmatched. The CDR3 consists of 13 residues. Looked up from germline, CDR1 is LNHDA and CDR2 is SQIVND (reference sequence). For the CDR3, the DNA is TGTGCCAGTAGTCAACAGGGGGAACAGCCCCAGCATTTT. The encoded protein is CASSQQGEQPQHF. Looking up the rest from reference TRBV19 and TRBJ1-5 gives the full variable domain: DGGITQSPKYLFRKEGQNVTLSCEQNLNHDAMYWYRQDPGQGLRLIYYSQIVNDFQKGDIAEGYSVSREKKESFPLTVTSAQKNPTAFYLCASSQQGEQPQHFGDGTRLSIL.

The chain couples TRBV7-3 to TRBJ1-4; the match to TRBD1 covers 7 bases. This CDR3 region has 16 residues. CDR1 and CDR2 from the germline V gene are SGHTA and FQGTGA. The ends lost 0 bases at V and 3 bases at J; junction bases unmatched: 4. This CDR3 is CASSLTGGIANEKLFF. DNA of the CDR3: TGTGCCAGCAGCTTAACAGGGGGCATAGCTAATGAAAAACTGTTTTTT.

The chain uses TRBV2 and TRBJ1-1; TRBD1 agrees at 9 bases. There are 13 residues in the CDR3. Looked up from germline, CDR1 is SNHLY and CDR2 is FYNNEI. Trimming cost V 9 bases and J 6 bases; bases outside gene matches: 8. The CDR3 region is CARGTGSGPEAFF. The CDR3 DNA sequence: TGTGCCAGAGGGACAGGGAGCGGGCCTGAAGCTTTCTTT.

The table lists this clone with a count of one. The chain joins TRBV7-8 to TRBJ1-1, with D tentatively TRBD1 (6 bases). Per germline, CDR1 SGHVS and CDR2 FQNEAQ. V dropped 1 base and J dropped 3 bases, with 15 bases sitting between them. This CDR3 comprises 16 residues. CDR3 bases: TGTGCCAGCAGCTTAGGACCGGGACAAAGGGACACTGAAGCTTTCTTT. Protein sequence: CASSLGPGQRDTEAFF.

The V gene is TRBV5-4, the J gene TRBJ1-6; D unclear. This CDR3 is 14 amino acids long. Germline loops: CDR1 SGHNT, CDR2 YYREEE (reference sequence). Trimming took 2 bases from V and 10 from J, leaving 13 bases between them. In nucleotides, the CDR3 is TGTGCCAGCAGCTTCGGTGGAGGGCCCTCACCCCTCCACTTT. The encoded protein is CASSFGGGPSPLHF.

The V call is TRBV7-2, the J call TRBJ2-3; D unresolved. Germline values: CDR1 SGHTA, CDR2 FQGNSA. The ends were cut back, 3 bases at V and 0 bases at J, with 4 bases in the middle. This CDR3 has 13 residues. CDR3 DNA: TGTGCCAGCAGCTTGGACAGCACAGATACGCAGTATTTT. It codes for CASSLDSTDTQYF.

Details on this clone: Other DNA sequences within the sample encode an identical CDR3. The J gene is TRBJ1-5, the V gene TRBV5-1; TRBD1 might be the D (5 bases). V was pared by 0 bases and J by 1 base, with 5 bases between. CDR3 length: 14 residues. Germline V lookup: CDR1 SGHRS, CDR2 YFSETQ. CDR3 sequence: CASSLEGSNQPQHF. DNA for the CDR3: TGCGCCAGCAGCTTGGAGGGGAGCAATCAGCCCCAGCATTTT.

The chain links TRBV18 to TRBJ2-5, with 8 bases identical to TRBD2. Germline V CDR1 and CDR2: KGHSH, LQKENI. This CDR3 is built from 15 residues. With V trimmed by 3 bases and J by 4 bases, 7 bases remained unmatched. CDR3 coding DNA: TGTGCCAGCTCACCGAAGAATAGCGGGGTAGAGACCCAGTACTTC. Translating gives CASSPKNSGVETQYF.

V gene TRBV5-1 combines with J gene TRBJ2-2; D unresolved. The V gene's germline CDR1 is SGHRS and CDR2 YFSETQ. CDR3 length equals 14 residues. V shed 0 bases and J shed 4 bases, with 7 bases lying between them. For the CDR3, the DNA is TGCGCCAGCAGCTTGGCCGGTGGCACCGGGGAGCTGTTTTTT. The encoded protein is CASSLAGGTGELFF.

The chain combines TRBV4-1 with TRBJ2-5; 7 bases map to TRBD1. CDR1 is MGHRA, CDR2 YSYEKL, per germline. The CDR3 is 13 residues long. J lost 2 bases, V lost 3 bases, and 0 bases had no gene match. The DNA for the CDR3 is TGCGCCAGCAGCCAGGGACAGCAAGAGACCCAGTACTTC. This gives the protein CASSQGQQETQYF.

This chain connects TRBV9 to TRBJ2-7; D may be TRBD2 (5 bases). The V end was cut by 0 bases, the J end by 7 bases, with 11 bases between. This CDR3 comprises 13 residues. Germline V gene data show CDR1 as SGDLS and CDR2 as YYNGEE. The DNA for the CDR3 is TGTGCCAGCAGCGTAGGTCCCGGCGGGGAGCAGTACTTC. Translating gives CASSVGPGGEQYF.

The chain is built from TRBV18 and TRBJ1-2, with 9 nucleotides matching TRBD1. Losses at the gene ends were 6 bases for V and 4 bases for J; bases not matched to a gene: 9. Germline loops: CDR1 KGHSH, CDR2 LQKENI. This CDR3 has 15 residues. CDR3 in DNA: TGTGCCAGCTCTGGACAGGGGCCAGACCTCTATGGCTACACCTTC. This encodes CASSGQGPDLYGYTF. Drawing the rest from reference TRBV18 and TRBJ1-2, the complete variable domain is NAGVMQNPRHLVRRRGQEARLRCSPMKGHSHVYWYRQLPEEGLKFMVYLQKENIIDESGMPKERFSAEFPKEGPSILRIQQVVRGDSAAYFCASSGQGPDLYGYTFGSGTRLTVV.

V and J are TRBV5-1 and TRBJ1-1, with D uncertain. This CDR3 has 14 amino acids. CDR1 is SGHRS and CDR2 is YFSETQ in the germline V gene. V was pared by 0 bases and J by 1 base, with 7 bases between. CDR3 nucleotide sequence: TGCGCCAGCAGCTTGGACACCCGGAACACTGAAGCTTTCTTT. The encoded protein is CASSLDTRNTEAFF. Looking up the rest from reference TRBV5-1 and TRBJ1-1 gives the full variable domain: KAGVTQTPRYLIKTRGQQVTLSCSPISGHRSVSWYQQTPGQGLQFLFEYFSETQRNKGNFPGRFSGRQFSNSRSEMNVSTLELGDSALYLCASSLDTRNTEAFFGQGTRLTVV.

The genes are TRBV11-2 and TRBJ2-3; D ambiguous. CDR1 is SGHAT and CDR2 is FQNNGV in the germline V gene. V lost 5 bases, J lost 3 bases, and 3 bases lay in between. The length of the CDR3 is 11 residues. This CDR3 reads CASSHTDTQYF. DNA of the CDR3: TGTGCCAGCAGCCATACAGATACGCAGTATTTT.

V and J are TRBV29-1 and TRBJ2-3; D is undetermined. CDR1 is SQVTM, CDR2 ANQGSEA, per germline. Trimming left V 6 bases short and J 0 bases short, with 16 bases between. The CDR3 loop spans 15 amino acids. In DNA, the CDR3 is TGCAGCGTCCAAGGTTCCCGCTCTAGCACAGATACGCAGTATTTT. Protein product: CSVQGSRSSTDTQYF.